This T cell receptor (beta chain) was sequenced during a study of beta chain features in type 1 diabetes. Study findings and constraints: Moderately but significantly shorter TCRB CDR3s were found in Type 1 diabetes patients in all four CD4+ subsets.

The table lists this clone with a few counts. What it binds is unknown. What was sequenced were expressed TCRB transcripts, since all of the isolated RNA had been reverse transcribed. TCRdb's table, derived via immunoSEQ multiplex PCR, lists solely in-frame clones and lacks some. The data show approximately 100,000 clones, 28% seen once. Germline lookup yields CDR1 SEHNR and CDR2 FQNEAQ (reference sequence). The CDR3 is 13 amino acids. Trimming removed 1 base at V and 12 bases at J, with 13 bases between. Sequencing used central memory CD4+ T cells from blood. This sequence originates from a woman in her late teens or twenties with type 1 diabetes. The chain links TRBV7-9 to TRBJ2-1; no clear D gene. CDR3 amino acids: CASSLDDLKMQFF. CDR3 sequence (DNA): TGTGCCAGCAGCTTAGACGATCTAAAGATGCAGTTCTTC. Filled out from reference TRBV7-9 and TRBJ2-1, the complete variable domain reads DTGVSQNPRHKITKRGQNVTFRCDPISEHNRLYWYRQTLGQGPEFLTYFQNEAQLEKSRLLSDRFSAERPKGSFSTLEIQRTEQGDSAMYLCASSLDDLKMQFFGPGTRLTVL.